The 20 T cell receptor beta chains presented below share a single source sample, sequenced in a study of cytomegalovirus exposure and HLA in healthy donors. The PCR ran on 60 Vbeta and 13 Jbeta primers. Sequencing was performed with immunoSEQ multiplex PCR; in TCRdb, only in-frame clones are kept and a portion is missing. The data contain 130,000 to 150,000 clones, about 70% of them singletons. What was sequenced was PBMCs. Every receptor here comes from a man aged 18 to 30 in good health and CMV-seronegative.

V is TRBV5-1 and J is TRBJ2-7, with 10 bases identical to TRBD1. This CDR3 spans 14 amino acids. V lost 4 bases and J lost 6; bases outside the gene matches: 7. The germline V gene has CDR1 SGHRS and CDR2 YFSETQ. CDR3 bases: TGCGCCAGCAGCCCACGGGACAGGGGAACCGAGCAGTACTTC. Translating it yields CASSPRDRGTEQYF.

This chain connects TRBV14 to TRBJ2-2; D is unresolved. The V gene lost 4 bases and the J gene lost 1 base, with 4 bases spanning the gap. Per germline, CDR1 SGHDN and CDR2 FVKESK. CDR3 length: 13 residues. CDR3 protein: CASSPQNTGELFF. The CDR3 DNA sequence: TGTGCCAGCAGCCCCCAGAACACCGGGGAGCTGTTTTTT. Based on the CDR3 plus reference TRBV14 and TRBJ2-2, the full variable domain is EAGVTQFPSHSVIEKGQTVTLRCDPISGHDNLYWYRRVMGKEIKFLLHFVKESKQDESGMPNNRFLAERTGGTYSTLKVQPAELEDSGVYFCASSPQNTGELFFGEGSRLTVL.

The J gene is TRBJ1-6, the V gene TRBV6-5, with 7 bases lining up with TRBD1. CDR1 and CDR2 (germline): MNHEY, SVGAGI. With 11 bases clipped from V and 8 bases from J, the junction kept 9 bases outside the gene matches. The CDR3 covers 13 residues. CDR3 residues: CAAGGRRDSPLHF. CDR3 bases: TGTGCCGCAGGGGGACGAAGGGATTCACCCCTCCACTTT.

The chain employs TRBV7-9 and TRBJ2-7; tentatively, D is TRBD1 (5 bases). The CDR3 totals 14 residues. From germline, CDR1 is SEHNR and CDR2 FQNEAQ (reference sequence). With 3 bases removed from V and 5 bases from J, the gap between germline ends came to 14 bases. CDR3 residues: CASSLSAGKDEQYF. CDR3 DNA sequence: TGTGCCAGCAGCTTGAGCGCAGGGAAAGACGAGCAGTACTTC.

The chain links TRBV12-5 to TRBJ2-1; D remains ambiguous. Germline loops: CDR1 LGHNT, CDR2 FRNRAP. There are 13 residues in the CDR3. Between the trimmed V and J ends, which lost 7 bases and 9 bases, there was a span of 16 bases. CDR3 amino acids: CASASQTRSEQFF. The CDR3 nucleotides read TGTGCTAGTGCCTCCCAAACCCGGAGTGAGCAGTTCTTC. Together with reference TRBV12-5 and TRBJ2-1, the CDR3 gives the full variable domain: DARVTQTPRHKVTEMGQEVTMRCQPILGHNTVFWYRQTMMQGLELLAYFRNRAPLDDSGMPKDRFSAEMPDATLATLKIQPSEPRDSAVYFCASASQTRSEQFFGPGTRLTVL.

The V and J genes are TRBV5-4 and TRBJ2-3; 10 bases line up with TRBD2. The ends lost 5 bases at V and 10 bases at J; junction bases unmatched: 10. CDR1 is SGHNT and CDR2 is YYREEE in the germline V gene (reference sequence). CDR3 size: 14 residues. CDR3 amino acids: CASRTLAGEMAQYF. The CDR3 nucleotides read TGTGCCAGCAGAACTCTAGCGGGAGAAATGGCGCAGTATTTT.

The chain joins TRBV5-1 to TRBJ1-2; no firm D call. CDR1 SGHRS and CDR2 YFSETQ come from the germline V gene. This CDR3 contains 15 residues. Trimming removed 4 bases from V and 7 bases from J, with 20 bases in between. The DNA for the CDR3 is TGCGCCAGCAGCCCGGACGGAGGCCAGGTCGGTGGCTACACCTTC. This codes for CASSPDGGQVGGYTF.

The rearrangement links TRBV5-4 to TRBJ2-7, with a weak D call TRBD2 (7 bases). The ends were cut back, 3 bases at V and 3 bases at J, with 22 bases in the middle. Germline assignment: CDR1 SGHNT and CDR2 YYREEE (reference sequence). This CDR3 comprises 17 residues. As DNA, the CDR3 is TGTGCCAGCAGCTCTGGGGGGGCTGACTTAGTCATCTACGAGCAGTACTTC. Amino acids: CASSSGGADLVIYEQYF.

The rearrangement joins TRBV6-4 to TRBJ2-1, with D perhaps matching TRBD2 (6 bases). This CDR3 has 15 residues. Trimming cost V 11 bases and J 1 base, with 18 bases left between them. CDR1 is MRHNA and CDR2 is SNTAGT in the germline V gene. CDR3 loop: CAPTGVGDSYNEQFF. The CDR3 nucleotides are TGTGCCCCCACGGGGGTAGGGGATTCCTACAATGAGCAGTTCTTC.

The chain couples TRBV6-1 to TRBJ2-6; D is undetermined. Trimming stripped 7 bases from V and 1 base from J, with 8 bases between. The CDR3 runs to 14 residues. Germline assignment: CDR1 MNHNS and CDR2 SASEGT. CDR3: CASIPLSGANVLTF. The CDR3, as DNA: TGTGCCAGCATTCCGTTATCTGGGGCCAACGTCCTGACTTTC.

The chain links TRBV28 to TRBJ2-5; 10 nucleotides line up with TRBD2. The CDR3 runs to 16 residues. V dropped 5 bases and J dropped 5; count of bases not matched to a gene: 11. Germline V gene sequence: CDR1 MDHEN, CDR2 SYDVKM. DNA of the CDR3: TGTGCCAGCAGTCTTATTAGTAGCGGGAGGTGGGAGACCCAGTACTTC. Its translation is CASSLISSGRWETQYF.

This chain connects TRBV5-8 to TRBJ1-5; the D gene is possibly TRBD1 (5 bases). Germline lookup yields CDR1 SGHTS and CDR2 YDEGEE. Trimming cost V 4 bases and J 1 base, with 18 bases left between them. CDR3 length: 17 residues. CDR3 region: CASSARGGNRSNQPQHF. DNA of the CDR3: TGTGCCAGCAGCGCACGCGGGGGGAATCGAAGCAATCAGCCCCAGCATTTT.

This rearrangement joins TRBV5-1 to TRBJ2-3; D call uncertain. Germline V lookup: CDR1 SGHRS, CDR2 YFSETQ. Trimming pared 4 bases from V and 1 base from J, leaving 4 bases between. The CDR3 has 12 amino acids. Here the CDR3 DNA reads TGCGCCAGCAGCGAGGGCACAGATACGCAGTATTTT. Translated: CASSEGTDTQYF.

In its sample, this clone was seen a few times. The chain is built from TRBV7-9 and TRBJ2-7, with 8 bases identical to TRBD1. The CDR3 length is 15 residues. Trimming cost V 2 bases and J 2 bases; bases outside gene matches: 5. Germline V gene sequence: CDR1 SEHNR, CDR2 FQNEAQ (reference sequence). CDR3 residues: CASSLSAGGTYEQYF. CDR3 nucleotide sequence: TGTGCCAGCAGCTTAAGTGCAGGGGGCACCTACGAGCAGTACTTC.

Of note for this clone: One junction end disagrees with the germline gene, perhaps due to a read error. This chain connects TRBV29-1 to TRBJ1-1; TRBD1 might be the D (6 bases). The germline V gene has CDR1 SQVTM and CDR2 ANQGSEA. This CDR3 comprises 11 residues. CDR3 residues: CSVEDSGGGPF. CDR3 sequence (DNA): TGCAGCGTTGAAGATTCGGGAGGGGGGCCCTTT.

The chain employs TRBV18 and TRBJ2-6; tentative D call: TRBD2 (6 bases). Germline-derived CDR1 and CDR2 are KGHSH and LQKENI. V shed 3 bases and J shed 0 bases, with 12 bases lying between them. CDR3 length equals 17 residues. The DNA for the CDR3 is TGTGCCAGCTCACCGCGGGACGTCAACTCTGGGGCCAACGTCCTGACTTTC. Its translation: CASSPRDVNSGANVLTF.

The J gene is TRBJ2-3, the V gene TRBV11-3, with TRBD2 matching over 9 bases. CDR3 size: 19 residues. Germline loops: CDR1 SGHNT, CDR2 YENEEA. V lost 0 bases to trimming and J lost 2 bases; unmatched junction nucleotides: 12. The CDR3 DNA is TGTGCCAGCAGCTTAGATCTGCGGGCGGGGGGGTTTTTCACAGATACGCAGTATTTT. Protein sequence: CASSLDLRAGGFFTDTQYF.

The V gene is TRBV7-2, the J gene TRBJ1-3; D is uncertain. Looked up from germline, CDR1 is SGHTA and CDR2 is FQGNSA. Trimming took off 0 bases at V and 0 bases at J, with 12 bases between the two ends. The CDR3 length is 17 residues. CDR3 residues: CASSLASSRSSGNTIYF. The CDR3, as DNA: TGTGCCAGCAGCTTAGCGTCGTCCCGCAGCTCTGGAAACACCATATATTTT.

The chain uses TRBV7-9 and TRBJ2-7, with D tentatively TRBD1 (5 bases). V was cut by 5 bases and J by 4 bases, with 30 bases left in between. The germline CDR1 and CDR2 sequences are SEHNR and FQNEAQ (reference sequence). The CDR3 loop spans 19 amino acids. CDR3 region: CASSPLPRAYPENGYEQYF. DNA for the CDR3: TGTGCCAGCAGCCCCCTACCCAGGGCCTACCCCGAGAATGGTTACGAGCAGTACTTC.

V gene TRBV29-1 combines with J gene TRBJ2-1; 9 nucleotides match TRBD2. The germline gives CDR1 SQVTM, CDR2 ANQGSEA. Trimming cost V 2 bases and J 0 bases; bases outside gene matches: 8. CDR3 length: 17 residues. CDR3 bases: TGCAGCGTTGAACGGATTAGCGGGGGCCGCTCCTACAATGAGCAGTTCTTC. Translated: CSVERISGGRSYNEQFF.